This T cell receptor (beta chain) emerged from a study of blood T cell repertoires in COVID-19. About the study: The cDNA or gDNA used as material had been derived from T cells, B-cell-depleted T cells, or PBMCs.

Self-reported history from a screening survey and questionnaire set each donor's cohort. Two negative PCRs, clearance, or symptom resolution were required of recovered Cohort 3 donors. Original processing notes: From reference gene primer amplification, estimates of nucleated cell counts were derived. Method: immunoSEQ multiplex PCR; TCRdb's copy keeps in-frame clones and lacks some. The DNA gave D and trimming, while V, J and clone size come from that table. In the table there are 110,000 to 150,000 clones, roughly 80% of which are singletons. The trim removed 1 base at V and 5 bases at J, leaving 7 bases unmatched. This CDR3 is built from 16 residues. Germline CDR1 SGHRS, CDR2 YFSETQ.

This clonotype was sampled from a woman aged 35 to 49 who had recovered from COVID-19. Sequencing was performed on PBMCs or T cells enriched from blood (not recorded which). The chain carries TRBV5-1 and TRBJ2-3, with 10 bases aligning to TRBD1. The CDR3 sequence is CASSLSVGQGRDTQYF. The CDR3 DNA is TGCGCCAGCAGCTTGTCCGTGGGACAGGGGAGAGATACGCAGTATTTT.